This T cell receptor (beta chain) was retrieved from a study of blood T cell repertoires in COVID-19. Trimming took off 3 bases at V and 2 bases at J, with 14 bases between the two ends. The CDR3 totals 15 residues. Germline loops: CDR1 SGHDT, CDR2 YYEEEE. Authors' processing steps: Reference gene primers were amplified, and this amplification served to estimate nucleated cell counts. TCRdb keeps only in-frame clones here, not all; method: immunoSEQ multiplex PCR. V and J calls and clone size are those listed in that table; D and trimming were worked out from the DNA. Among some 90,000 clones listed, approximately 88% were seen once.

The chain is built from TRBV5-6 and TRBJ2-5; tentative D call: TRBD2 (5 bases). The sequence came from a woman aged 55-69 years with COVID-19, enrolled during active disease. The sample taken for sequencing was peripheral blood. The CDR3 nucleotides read TGTGCCAGCAGCTCCGTTTCTCGGGGACAAGAGACCCAGTACTTC. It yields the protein CASSSVSRGQETQYF.